This T cell receptor (beta chain) was sequenced in a study of response to subunit inactivated influenza vaccine. TCRdb itself ran the RT-PCR reads through MiXCR, one entry per CDR3 protein. The sample has 750,000 to 850,000 distinct CDR3 sequences, about 18% seen once; the top ten hold roughly 11%. Germline loops: CDR1 SEHNR, CDR2 FQNEAQ (reference sequence). The CDR3 spans 16 residues. V gave up 5 bases and J gave up 5 bases, with 21 bases separating them. The TCR comes from a man aged 45-65 years who received an inactivated influenza vaccine. The chain joins TRBV7-9 to TRBJ2-5; D might be TRBD2 (6 bases). Material: PBMCs from blood, obtained roughly 5 days after vaccination. CDR3 DNA sequence: TGTGCCAGCAGCCCCCGGACTACCCCAAGGGAGGAGACCCAGTACTTC. Residues: CASSPRTTPREETQYF.